The source of this T cell receptor (beta chain) is a study of OX40 agonist ivuxolimab in advanced cancers. This clone was found once. What it recognizes is unknown. Study results and limitations: Partly responding patients at 0.1-3.0 mg/kg showed some of the smallest clonal expansion. On average, a greater number of expanded clones characterised CD8+ T cells relative to CD4+.

TCRdb keeps only in-frame clones here, not all; method: immunoSEQ multiplex PCR. The sample consists of around 46,000 clones, around nine tenths of them appearing once. The germline V and J ends were trimmed by 2 bases and 4 bases, with 15 bases remaining between them. The germline gives CDR1 MNHEY, CDR2 SVGAGI. This CDR3 has 15 residues. The input for sequencing was CD4+ or CD8+ T cells sorted from blood, taken in a trial of the OX40 agonist ivuxolimab. The TCR originated in an adult with an advanced solid tumor such as melanoma, head and neck, liver or kidney cancer. V and J are TRBV6-5 and TRBJ2-7; maybe TRBD2 (6 bases). CDR3 in amino acids: CASSYGAGGGYEQYF. Written as DNA, the CDR3 is TGTGCCAGCAGTTACGGGGCCGGAGGAGGGTACGAGCAGTACTTC.